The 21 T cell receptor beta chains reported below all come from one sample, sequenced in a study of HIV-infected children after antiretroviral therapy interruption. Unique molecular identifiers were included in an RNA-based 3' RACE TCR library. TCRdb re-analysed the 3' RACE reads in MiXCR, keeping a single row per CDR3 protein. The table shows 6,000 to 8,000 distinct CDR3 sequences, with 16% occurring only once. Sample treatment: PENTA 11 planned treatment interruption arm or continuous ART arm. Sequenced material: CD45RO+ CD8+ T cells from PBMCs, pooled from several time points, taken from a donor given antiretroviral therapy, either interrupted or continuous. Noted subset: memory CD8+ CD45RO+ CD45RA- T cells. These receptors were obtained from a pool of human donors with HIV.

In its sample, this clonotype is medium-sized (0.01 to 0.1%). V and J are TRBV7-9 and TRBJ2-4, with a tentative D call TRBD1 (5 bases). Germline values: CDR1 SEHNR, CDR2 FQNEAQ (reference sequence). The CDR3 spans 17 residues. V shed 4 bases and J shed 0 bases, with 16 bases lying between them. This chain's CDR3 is CASSSETANLAKNIQYF. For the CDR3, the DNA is TGTGCCAGCAGCTCCGAGACAGCTAATTTAGCCAAAAACATTCAGTACTTC.

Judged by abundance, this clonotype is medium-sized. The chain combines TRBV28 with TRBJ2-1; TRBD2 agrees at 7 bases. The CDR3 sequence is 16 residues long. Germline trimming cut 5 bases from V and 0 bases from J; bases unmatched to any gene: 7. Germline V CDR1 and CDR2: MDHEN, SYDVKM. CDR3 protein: CASSQTSASSYNEQFF. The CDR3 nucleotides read TGTGCCAGCAGTCAAACTAGCGCCAGCTCCTACAATGAGCAGTTCTTC.

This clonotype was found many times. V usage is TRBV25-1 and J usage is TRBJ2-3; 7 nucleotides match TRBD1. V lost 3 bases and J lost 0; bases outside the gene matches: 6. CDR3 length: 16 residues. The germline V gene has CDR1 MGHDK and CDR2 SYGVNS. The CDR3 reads CASSDPQTGSTDTQYF. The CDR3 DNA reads TGTGCCAGCAGTGATCCCCAGACAGGGAGCACAGATACGCAGTATTTT.

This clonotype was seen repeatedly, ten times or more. CDR3 region: CASSSPSGRAKDTQYF. The CDR3 nucleotides are TGTGCCAGCAGTTCCCCAAGCGGGAGGGCGAAAGATACGCAGTATTTT. The chain recombines TRBV28 with TRBJ2-3; the match to TRBD2 covers 10 bases. The V segment lost 4 bases and the J segment 5 bases; nucleotides outside the gene matches: 9. In germline, CDR1 is MDHEN, CDR2 SYDVKM. The CDR3 runs to 16 residues.

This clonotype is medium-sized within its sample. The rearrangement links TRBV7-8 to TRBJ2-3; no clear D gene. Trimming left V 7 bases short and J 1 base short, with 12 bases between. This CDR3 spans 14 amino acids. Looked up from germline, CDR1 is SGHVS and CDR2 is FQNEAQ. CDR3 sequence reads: CASNPPWGTDTQYF. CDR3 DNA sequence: TGTGCCAGCAACCCTCCCTGGGGCACAGATACGCAGTATTTT.

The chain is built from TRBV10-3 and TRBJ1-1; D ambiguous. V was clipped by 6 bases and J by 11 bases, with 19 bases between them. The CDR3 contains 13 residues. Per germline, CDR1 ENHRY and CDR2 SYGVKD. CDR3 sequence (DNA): TGTGCCATCAGCCCCCCGGAGGGAGTTCGGGCTTTCTTT. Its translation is CAISPPEGVRAFF.

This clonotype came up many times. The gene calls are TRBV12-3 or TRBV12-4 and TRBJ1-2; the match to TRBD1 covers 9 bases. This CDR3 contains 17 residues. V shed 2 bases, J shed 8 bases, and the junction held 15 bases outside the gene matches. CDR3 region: CASSLSGGRTGVWGYTF. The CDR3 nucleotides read TGTGCCAGCAGTTTATCAGGCGGGCGGACAGGGGTTTGGGGCTACACCTTC.

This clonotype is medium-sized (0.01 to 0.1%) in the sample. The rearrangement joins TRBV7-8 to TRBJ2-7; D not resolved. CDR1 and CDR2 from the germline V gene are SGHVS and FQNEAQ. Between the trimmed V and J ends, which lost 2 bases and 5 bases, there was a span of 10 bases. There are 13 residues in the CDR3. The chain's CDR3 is CASSLPPFDEQYF. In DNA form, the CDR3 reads TGTGCCAGCAGCTTACCCCCTTTTGACGAGCAGTACTTC.

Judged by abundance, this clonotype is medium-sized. CDR3 sequence: CASSSGQADNEQFF. For the CDR3, the DNA is TGTGCCAGCAGTTCCGGACAGGCTGACAATGAGCAGTTCTTC. The chain uses TRBV28 and TRBJ2-1; 7 positions agree with TRBD1. CDR3 length: 14 residues. V gave up 4 bases and J gave up 5 bases; unmatched junction bases: 5. The germline V gene has CDR1 MDHEN and CDR2 SYDVKM. The full variable domain, with the rest looked up from reference TRBV28 and TRBJ2-1, is DVKVTQSSRYLVKRTGEKVFLECVQDMDHENMFWYRQDPGLGLRLIYFSYDVKMKEKGDIPEGYSVSREKKERFSLILESASTNQTSMYLCASSSGQADNEQFFGPGTRLTVL.

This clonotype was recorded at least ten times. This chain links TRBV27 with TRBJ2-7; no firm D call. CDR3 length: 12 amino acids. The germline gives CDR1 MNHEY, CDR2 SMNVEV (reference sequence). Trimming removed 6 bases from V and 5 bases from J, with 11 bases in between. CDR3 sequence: CASRTASNEQYF. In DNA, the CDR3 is TGTGCCAGCAGAACCGCCTCTAACGAGCAGTACTTC.

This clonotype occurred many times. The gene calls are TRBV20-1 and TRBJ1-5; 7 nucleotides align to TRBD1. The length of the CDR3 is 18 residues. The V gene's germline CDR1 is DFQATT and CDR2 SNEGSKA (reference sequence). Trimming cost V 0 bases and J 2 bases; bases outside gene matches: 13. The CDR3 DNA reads TGCAGTGCTAGAGATGCCAGGGGGTGGACTATTGGCAATCAGCCCCAGCATTTT. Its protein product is CSARDARGWTIGNQPQHF.

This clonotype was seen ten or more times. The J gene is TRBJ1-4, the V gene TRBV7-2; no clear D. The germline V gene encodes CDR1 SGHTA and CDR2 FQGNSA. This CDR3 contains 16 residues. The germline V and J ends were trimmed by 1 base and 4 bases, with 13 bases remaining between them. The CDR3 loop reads CASSLVVRRINEKLFF. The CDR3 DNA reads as TGTGCCAGCAGCTTAGTGGTCCGACGGATTAATGAAAAACTGTTTTTT.

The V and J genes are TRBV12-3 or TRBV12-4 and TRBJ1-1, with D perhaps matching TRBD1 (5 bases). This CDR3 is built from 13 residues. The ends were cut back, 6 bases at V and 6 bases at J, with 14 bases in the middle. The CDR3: CASSSPGGAEAFF. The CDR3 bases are TGTGCCAGCAGCTCCCCGGGGGGAGCTGAAGCTTTCTTT.

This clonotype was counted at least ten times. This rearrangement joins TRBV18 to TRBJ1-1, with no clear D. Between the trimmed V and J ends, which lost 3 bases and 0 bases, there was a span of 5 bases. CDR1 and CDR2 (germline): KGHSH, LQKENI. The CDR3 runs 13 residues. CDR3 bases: TGTGCCAGCTCACCTGAAATGAACACTGAAGCTTTCTTT. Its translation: CASSPEMNTEAFF.

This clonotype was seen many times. The CDR3 nucleotides read TGTGCCAGCAGCCAAGATCAGCAGGGCCCTCGGAACACCGGGGAGCTGTTTTTT. Amino acid sequence: CASSQDQQGPRNTGELFF. The gene calls are TRBV14 and TRBJ2-2, with D possibly TRBD1 on 5 matching bases. Germline CDR1 SGHDN, CDR2 FVKESK. There are 18 residues in the CDR3. Trimming removed 0 bases at V and 1 base at J, with 15 bases between.

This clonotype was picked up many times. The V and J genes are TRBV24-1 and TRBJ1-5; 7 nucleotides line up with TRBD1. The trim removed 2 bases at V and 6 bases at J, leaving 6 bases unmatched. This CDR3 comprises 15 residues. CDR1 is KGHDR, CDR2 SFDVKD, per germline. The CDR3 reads CATSDSTAGGQPQHF. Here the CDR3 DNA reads TGTGCCACCAGTGATTCTACGGCAGGGGGTCAGCCCCAGCATTTT.

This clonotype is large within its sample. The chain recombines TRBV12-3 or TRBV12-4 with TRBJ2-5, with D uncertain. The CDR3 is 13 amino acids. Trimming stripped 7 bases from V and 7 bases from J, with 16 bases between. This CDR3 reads CASTPFGSWTQYF. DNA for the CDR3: TGTGCCAGCACCCCATTCGGTTCCTGGACCCAGTACTTC.

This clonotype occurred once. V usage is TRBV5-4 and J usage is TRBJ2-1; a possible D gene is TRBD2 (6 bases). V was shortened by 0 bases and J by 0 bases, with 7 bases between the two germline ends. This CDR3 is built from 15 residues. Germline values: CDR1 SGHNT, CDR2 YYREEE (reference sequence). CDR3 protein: CASSLDGSSYNEQFF. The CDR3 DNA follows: TGTGCCAGCAGCTTGGACGGGAGCTCCTACAATGAGCAGTTCTTC.

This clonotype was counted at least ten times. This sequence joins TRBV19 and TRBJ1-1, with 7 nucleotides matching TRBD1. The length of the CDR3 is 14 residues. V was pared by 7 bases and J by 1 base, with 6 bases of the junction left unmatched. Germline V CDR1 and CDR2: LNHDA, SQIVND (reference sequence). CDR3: CASTRGLWNTEAFF. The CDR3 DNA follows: TGTGCCAGTACGAGGGGGCTTTGGAACACTGAAGCTTTCTTT.

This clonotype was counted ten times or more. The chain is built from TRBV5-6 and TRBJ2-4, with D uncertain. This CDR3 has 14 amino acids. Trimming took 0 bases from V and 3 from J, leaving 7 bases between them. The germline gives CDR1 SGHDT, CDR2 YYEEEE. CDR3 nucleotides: TGTGCCAGCAGCTTGGTACAGCTCAAAAACATTCAGTACTTC. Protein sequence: CASSLVQLKNIQYF.

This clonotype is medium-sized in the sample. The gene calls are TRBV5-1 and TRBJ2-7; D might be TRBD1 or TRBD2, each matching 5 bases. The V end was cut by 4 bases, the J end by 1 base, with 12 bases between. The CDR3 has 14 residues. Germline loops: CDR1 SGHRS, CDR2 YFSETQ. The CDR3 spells CASSVGTDSYEQYF. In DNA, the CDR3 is TGCGCCAGCAGCGTGGGGACGGATTCCTACGAGCAGTACTTC.